Here is one T cell receptor (beta chain) with its context. This clonotype was seen at least ten times. The antigen it recognizes is unknown. Base qualities were left out, and no much larger clone turns up one base away. The source of the sample is a study of regulatory T cells in long-lasting Graves disease (dated by TCRdb to the early 2020s). About the study as a whole: Newly diagnosed Graves' disease patients had taken antithyroid drugs for less than 3 months. Persistent Graves' disease patients were compared with newly diagnosed Graves' disease patients by peripheral blood TCR sequencing and RNA sequencing. The study took place in China and was registered as a clinical trial. A total of around 35 samples underwent TCR sequencing: around 13 from persistent and about 20 from newly diagnosed Graves' disease patients. Broader findings and caveats from the paper: The small sample size was acknowledged by the authors as a limitation that may reduce accuracy. Compared with newly diagnosed patients, persistent Graves' disease patients had lower TCR Shannon entropy and fewer highly expanded clones, which suggests clonal expansion. More public clonotypes were shared among persistent patients (approximately 3,000) than among newly diagnosed patients (roughly 1,000). Because the primary lesion, thyroid tissue, could not be accessed, the study looked at peripheral blood alone. TRBV28, TRBJ1-2 and TRBJ2-5 were preferentially used in persistent disease, while TRBV20-1 and TRBJ2-1 were favored in newly diagnosed disease. Sequencing and analysis were limited to the TCR beta chain.

Relative to germline, V is 2 bases shorter and J is 7 bases shorter, with 20 bases between their ends. The CDR3 measures 16 amino acids from cysteine to phenylalanine. Only the CDR3 DNA is retained, 48 bases long and in frame from the first base. Library creation used multiplex PCR. Sequencing used an Illumina HiSeq 4000. CDR3 regions were amplified by Arm-PCR with iRepertoire HTBI primers to construct TCR beta libraries. Before sequencing, the PCR products underwent gel purification. Concerning the study's data processing: Across samples, around 58 TRBV and 15 or so TRBJ segments were identified and used for gene usage analysis of CDR3 amino acid clonotypes. COPE and FqMerger were used to merge filtered high-quality paired reads into contigs. BLAST was used to align contigs to IMGT TRBV, TRBD and TRBJ reference genes, and CDR3 was defined according to IMGT. Highly expanded clones were defined as clonotypes with a frequency above 0.1%. Repertoire diversity was measured by Shannon entropy, and V-J evenness by the Gini coefficient. Clonotypes shared by more than one individual were considered public. TCRdb's own reprocessing of the public reads used fastp at Q25 and MiXCR and kept productive beta chains. Identical CDR3 proteins give one entry, which carries the most common genes and DNA. The V and J calls come from TCRdb's annotation, not from the publication. For this sample the table gives under 500,000 distinct CDR3 sequences, of which over 15% were detected only once. Roughly a tenth of the sample comes from the top ten.

What this sample's time point label stands for: newly diagnosed GD, antithyroid drugs for less than 3 months. For both TCR sequencing and RNA sequencing, RNA was extracted from PBMCs in TRIzol. The diagnosis of Graves' disease followed American Thyroid Association guidelines. Recruitment of patients was carried out at an endocrinology department in Xi'an, China. From each patient, 7.5 to 10 milliliters of peripheral blood was collected into an EDTA anticoagulant tube. Ficoll Paque Plus density gradient separation was used to isolate PBMCs, and no further T cell sorting was performed. An Agilent 2100 Bioanalyzer and agarose gel were used to check RNA quality, and a NanoDrop 2000 was used to measure RNA concentration. This sample was also put to use in a study of T cells in Graves' hyperthyroidism and ophthalmopathy. The second study's authors report: Stable Graves' hyperthyroidism was defined as no progression to ophthalmopathy during 18 months of follow-up. Hyperthyroidism patients were newly diagnosed, had a disease duration of under 2 months, and were aged 18 to 65 years. Exclusion was applied to patients with uncontrolled infections, other autoimmune diseases, pregnancy or lactation. Clinical symptoms, serum thyroxine and TRAb, thyroid ultrasound, and orbital computed tomography formed the basis for the diagnoses. For the first round of RT-PCR on the TCR CDR3, the HTBI primer set was used together with the Qiagen OneStep RT-PCR kit. Most expanded thyroid clonotypes (frequency above 0.001) were also found in blood, which suggests that blood repertoires may mirror thyroid immune responses. Ophthalmopathy was separated from stable hyperthyroidism by a 13 V-J signature model, with about 88% sensitivity and approximately 84% specificity obtained in cross-validation and 80%/75% obtained in testing. In validation, progression to ophthalmopathy was predicted by the model with roughly 69% sensitivity and around 75% specificity, a median of approximately 6.5 months before onset. To identify TCR V-J signatures that set the groups apart, the researchers used a discovery cohort of 100 patients, made up of 40 to 45 with Graves' ophthalmopathy and some 60 with stable Graves' hyperthyroidism. Prospective prediction of ophthalmopathy was tested in an independent validation cohort consisting of 18 hyperthyroidism patients and 15 to 17 patients who later progressed to ophthalmopathy. The 100 or so discovery patients were randomly divided into training and test sets at a 7:3 ratio. Thyroid tissue and blood T-cell repertoires from more than 5 Graves' hyperthyroidism patients were also compared in the study. After sampling, hyperthyroidism patients received methimazole starting at 30 mg daily, and ophthalmopathy patients received high-dose intravenous methylprednisolone. Libraries were constructed in a second round of multiplex PCR, after which size selection and purification were carried out. Libraries were sequenced paired-end with 100 bp reads on an Illumina HiSeq2000. Raw data were processed with SOAPnuke, discarding reads with adapters, uncalled bases, mean Phred below 15, or no exact constant-primer or identifier match. COPE v1.2.5 was used to merge the high-quality paired reads, and each unique nucleotide sequence was defined as a clonotype. MiTCR v1.1 was used to align clonotypes to the IMGT TRBV, TRBD and TRBJ reference segments. Only V-J combinations with frequency above 0.0001, covering about 99% of repertoires, were analysed. The TCS score was defined as the ratio of F50 (clonal expansion) to E x V (chaos), calculated using BLOSUM62-based TCRdist between CDR3 peptides within each V-J. Welch's t-statistics and random forest reduced some 510 V-J features to around 14, which were used in a naive Bayes classifier (R e1071). No statistical method was used to fix the sample size in advance, and group allocation was not hidden from the investigators. TCR Vbeta CDR3 sequencing of approximately 140 peripheral blood samples (under 45 ophthalmopathy, roughly 72 hyperthyroidism and approximately 17 progressor patients) is reported in the paper.

The clonotype originates from a woman in her 30s with Graves disease. Donor details come from another sample of the same person, matched by shared clones. Sequenced here: peripheral blood mononuclear cells (PBMCs), sampled at new diagnosis, from a patient treated with antithyroid drugs. The chain employs TRBV12-3 or TRBV12-4 and TRBJ1-1, with a weak D call of TRBD1 (5 bases match). The nucleotide sequence reads as follows: TGTGCCAGCAGTTTATCCCACTCGGGAGGGGTAGTTGAAGCTTTCTTT. Its translation reads: CASSLSHSGGVVEAFF.